This T cell receptor (beta chain) is drawn from a study of glioma-infiltrating T cells after dendritic cell vaccination. Across the whole study: Autologous tumor lysate-pulsed dendritic cell vaccination was given between the early 2000s and the early 2010s. Monocyte-derived dendritic cells, cultured 6 to 8 days with IL-4 and GM-CSF, were pulsed with autologous tumor lysate. Three intradermal dendritic cell vaccine injections were given every two weeks.

Time point in this sample: after dendritic cell vaccination, including at tumor progression/relapse. Trimming removed 1 base from V and 1 base from J; junction bases left unmatched: 4. The CDR3 runs to 16 residues. Germline CDR1 is MNHEY and CDR2 is SVGAGI. This clone was observed once. Sequenced by immunoSEQ multiplex PCR; TCRdb stores in-frame clones only, minus some. In the table there are 99,000 or so clones, roughly 80% of which are singletons. The clonotype originates from a human donor with glioblastoma. The sequencing used blood, collected after dendritic cell vaccination. The chain is built from TRBV6-5 and TRBJ2-5; TRBD2 matches 9 bases. CDR3: CASSYFGLASQETQYF. CDR3 sequence (DNA): TGTGCCAGCAGTTACTTCGGACTAGCGAGCCAAGAGACCCAGTACTTC.